This TCR beta chain was sequenced for a study of OX40 agonist ivuxolimab in advanced cancers. At the level of the study: Every 2 weeks, patients got intravenous ivuxolimab at one of six dose levels (0.01-10 mg/kg).

A word on this clone: The antigen is not known.

Study-level results: Dose levels from 0.1 to 3.0 mg/kg saw CD4+ and CD8+ blood T cells expand clonally by week 6.

Profiling relied on immunoSEQ multiplex PCR, and the TCRdb table lists in-frame clones only, not all of them. This sample yields roughly 89,000 clones, of which around 89% are seen a single time; around 7.4% belongs to the top ten. Per germline, CDR1 SGHRS and CDR2 YFSETQ. The CDR3 length is 16 residues. Specimen: CD4+ or CD8+ T cells sorted from blood, collected in a trial of the OX40 agonist ivuxolimab. This TCR came from an adult with an advanced solid tumor such as melanoma, head and neck, liver or kidney cancer. The chain couples TRBV5-1 to TRBJ2-5; 8 positions agree with TRBD1. TRBJ2-7 explains the end of the DNA better; the J call may be wrong. The CDR3 protein is CASSSVTGTGSYEQYF. DNA for the CDR3: TGCGCCAGCAGCTCGGTTACCGGGACAGGAAGCTACGAGCAGTACTTC.